This T cell receptor (beta chain) was documented in a study of technical replicates of blood from several donors. This clone came up a few times. The repertoire was sequenced with immunoSEQ multiplex PCR; TCRdb's copy has only in-frame clones and lacks some. The table records about 66,000 clones, roughly 90% of them present only once. With 4 bases removed from V and 5 bases from J, the gap between germline ends came to 15 bases. The CDR3 totals 14 residues. The germline V gene encodes CDR1 SGHNT and CDR2 YYREEE (reference sequence). This receptor was taken from a human donor in good health. Some clones in this sample may be carry-over from other donors' samples. This rearrangement joins TRBV5-4 to TRBJ1-1; the D gene is possibly TRBD1 (5 bases). Sequencing was performed on PBMCs. This CDR3 reads CASSPGVGETEAFF. In DNA, the CDR3 is TGTGCCAGCAGCCCGGGGGTGGGGGAGACTGAAGCTTTCTTT.